These 17 T cell receptor beta chains came from one sample sequenced in a study of shared clonotypes between healthy human individuals (dated by TCRdb to 2018 to 2021). Receptor libraries were prepared by the immunoSEQ multiplex PCR assay. TCRdb carries this immuneACCESS record with in-frame sequences only. Its versions omit some clonotypes, under half of them owing to an unresolved V gene in the studies checked, with the rest unexplained. In this sample the table shows approximately 1.5 million clones, about 98.5% of which occur a single time. 0.36% of the sample is in the top ten clones. Sequencing was done on a sample of naive CD4+ T cells sorted from blood. The intended sense of this specimen's cell subset or site label: CD45RA+ positively selected. The origin of the receptors is a man between 25 and 39 years old in good health.

The chain joins TRBV7-6 to TRBJ2-7, with TRBD2 matching 10 bases. V shed 2 bases, J shed 5 bases, and the junction held 6 bases outside the gene matches. Per the germline V gene, CDR1 is SGHVS and CDR2 is FNYEAQ. The CDR3 length is 15 residues. CDR3 DNA: TGTGCCAGCAGCTTATCTCTAGCGGGAGTCCACGAGCAGTACTTC. Translation: CASSLSLAGVHEQYF.

In this sample, this clone turned up once. The gene calls are TRBV10-3 and TRBJ2-1; 10 positions agree with TRBD2. This CDR3 spans 18 amino acids. V trimming: 8 bases; J trimming: 3 bases; junction bases outside the gene matches: 16. In germline, CDR1 is ENHRY, CDR2 SYGVKD. CDR3 region: CAISDFGGSGRLYNEQFF. DNA of the CDR3: TGTGCCATCTCTGACTTTGGTGGTAGCGGGAGGCTCTACAATGAGCAGTTCTTC.

This chain links TRBV18 with TRBJ1-1; D ambiguous. This CDR3 is built from 14 residues. The V and J ends lost 1 base and 3 bases respectively, with 9 bases between them. Germline V CDR1 and CDR2: KGHSH, LQKENI. The CDR3 is CASSPLSRDTEAFF. The CDR3 nucleotides are TGTGCCAGCTCACCACTATCTAGGGACACTGAAGCTTTCTTT.

The genes are TRBV7-3 and TRBJ2-3; 15 bases are a match to TRBD2. With V trimmed by 5 bases and J by 1 base, 4 bases remained unmatched. This CDR3 contains 17 residues. Germline CDR1 and CDR2: SGHTA and FQGTGA. The CDR3 DNA is TGTGCCAGCAGCCAGGGACTAGCGGGAGGAGGCACAGATACGCAGTATTTT. This codes for CASSQGLAGGGTDTQYF.

The genes are TRBV7-9 and TRBJ2-1, with 7 bases lining up with TRBD2. The CDR3 runs 15 residues. The J segment lost 4 bases and the V segment lost 5 bases, leaving 8 bases of the junction unmatched. CDR1 is SEHNR and CDR2 is FQNEAQ in the germline V gene (reference sequence). The CDR3 DNA is TGTGCCAGCAGCCCCAAAAGCGGGGATTACAATGAGCAGTTCTTC. Amino acids: CASSPKSGDYNEQFF.

The chain joins TRBV7-9 to TRBJ1-5; maybe TRBD1 (5 bases). Deletions cut 0 bases from V and 4 bases from J, with 10 bases between. The germline V gene has CDR1 SEHNR and CDR2 FQNEAQ (reference sequence). This CDR3 has 15 residues. CDR3: CASSLAGRQNQPQHF. In nucleotides, the CDR3 is TGTGCCAGCAGCTTAGCGGGCCGACAGAATCAGCCCCAGCATTTT. The entire variable domain, with the rest obtained from reference TRBV7-9 and TRBJ1-5, is as follows: DTGVSQNPRHKITKRGQNVTFRCDPISEHNRLYWYRQTLGQGPEFLTYFQNEAQLEKSRLLSDRFSAERPKGSFSTLEIQRTEQGDSAMYLCASSLAGRQNQPQHFGDGTRLSIL.

Remarks on this clone: In the same sample, other DNA sequences code for this CDR3. This sequence joins TRBV5-4 and TRBJ2-5; D possibly uses TRBD1 or TRBD2 (5 bases each). Trimming pared 1 base from V and 3 bases from J, leaving 7 bases between. The germline V gene has CDR1 SGHNT and CDR2 YYREEE (reference sequence). The CDR3 loop spans 13 amino acids. CDR3 nucleotides: TGTGCCAGCAGCTTGAGGGGAGAAGAGACCCAGTACTTC. Its protein is CASSLRGEETQYF.

V gene TRBV11-2 combines with J gene TRBJ2-1, with D possibly called TRBD1 or TRBD2 (9 bases each). The CDR3 is made up of 16 amino acids. Per germline, CDR1 SGHAT and CDR2 FQNNGV. Deletions cut 5 bases from V and 6 bases from J, with 20 bases between. CDR3 nucleotide sequence: TGTGCCAGCAGCCCGCGGGGGGGGACAGGGCGCAATGAGCAGTTCTTC. This codes for CASSPRGGTGRNEQFF.

The chain recombines TRBV28 with TRBJ2-4; D is tentatively TRBD1 or TRBD2 (5 bases each). The CDR3 is made up of 14 amino acids. V lost 6 bases to trimming and J lost 4 bases, with 13 bases between them. The V gene's germline CDR1 is MDHEN and CDR2 SYDVKM. CDR3 region: CASSHRDGKNIQYF. The CDR3 DNA reads TGTGCCAGCAGCCACCGGGACGGAAAAAACATTCAGTACTTC.

V usage is TRBV5-1 and J usage is TRBJ2-5; TRBD1 might be the D (6 bases). V lost 0 bases to trimming and J lost 4 bases, with 13 bases between them. From germline, CDR1 is SGHRS and CDR2 YFSETQ. The CDR3 has 15 residues. The CDR3 protein is CASSLGRGSRETQYF. The CDR3 region has the DNA TGCGCCAGCAGCTTGGGCAGGGGCTCACGAGAGACCCAGTACTTC. The entire variable domain, with the rest obtained from reference TRBV5-1 and TRBJ2-5, is as follows: KAGVTQTPRYLIKTRGQQVTLSCSPISGHRSVSWYQQTPGQGLQFLFEYFSETQRNKGNFPGRFSGRQFSNSRSEMNVSTLELGDSALYLCASSLGRGSRETQYFGPGTRLLVL.

The chain links TRBV14 to TRBJ1-4, with 7 nucleotides matching TRBD1. V dropped 7 bases and J dropped 5; count of bases not matched to a gene: 4. Germline V gene lookup returns CDR1 SGHDN and CDR2 FVKESK. The CDR3 is 13 residues long. The DNA of the CDR3 is TGTGCCAGCAACCGGGACAGAAATGAAAAACTGTTTTTT. Translating gives CASNRDRNEKLFF.

In nucleotides, the CDR3 is TGTGCCAGCAGCTTGGCCGGACTAGCGGGTTCAGAGACCCAGTACTTC. This codes for CASSLAGLAGSETQYF. The chain joins TRBV5-4 to TRBJ2-5; 11 nucleotides match TRBD2. In germline, CDR1 is SGHNT, CDR2 YYREEE (reference sequence). V lost 0 bases to trimming and J lost 4 bases; unmatched junction nucleotides: 5. The CDR3 consists of 16 residues.

The genes are TRBV28 and TRBJ2-7; D remains unclear. The CDR3 covers 15 residues. Trimming stripped 3 bases from V and 3 bases from J, with 15 bases between. Germline values: CDR1 MDHEN, CDR2 SYDVKM. CDR3 nucleotide sequence: TGTGCCAGCAGTTTCGCGACCCGTAATCTCTACGAGCAGTACTTC. This codes for CASSFATRNLYEQYF.

The gene calls are TRBV6-1 and TRBJ1-2; possibly TRBD1 for D (5 bases). V dropped 2 bases and J dropped 6 bases, with 13 bases sitting between them. The CDR3 spans 14 residues. Germline CDR1 reads MNHNS; CDR2 reads SASEGT. CDR3 DNA: TGTGCCAGCAGTGAACCGACAGTTGGCGATGGCTACACCTTC. Its translation: CASSEPTVGDGYTF.

Details on this clone: This sample also contains other DNA sequences that code for the same CDR3. The chain couples TRBV7-9 to TRBJ2-7; TRBD2 agrees at 10 bases. The V gene's germline CDR1 is SEHNR and CDR2 FQNEAQ (reference sequence). The CDR3 totals 14 residues. Trimming cost V 6 bases and J 0 bases; bases outside gene matches: 2. CDR3 protein: CASSPSGSSYEQYF. In nucleotides, the CDR3 is TGTGCCAGCAGTCCTAGCGGGAGCTCCTACGAGCAGTACTTC. Using reference TRBV7-9 and TRBJ2-7 for the parts outside the CDR3, the full variable domain is DTGVSQNPRHKITKRGQNVTFRCDPISEHNRLYWYRQTLGQGPEFLTYFQNEAQLEKSRLLSDRFSAERPKGSFSTLEIQRTEQGDSAMYLCASSPSGSSYEQYFGPGTRLTVT.

The rearrangement uses TRBV28 and TRBJ2-3; TRBD1 matches 7 bases. CDR3 length equals 14 residues. Germline V CDR1 and CDR2: MDHEN, SYDVKM. V lost 3 bases to trimming and J lost 1 base; unmatched junction nucleotides: 1. CDR3 nucleotide sequence: TGTGCCAGCAGTTTTGGGACAGGCACAGATACGCAGTATTTT. Translating gives CASSFGTGTDTQYF.

The chain uses TRBV27 and TRBJ2-7; the D call may be TRBD1 or TRBD2 (5 bases each). This CDR3 has 15 amino acids. Germline assignment: CDR1 MNHEY and CDR2 SMNVEV (reference sequence). V was pared by 5 bases and J by 2 bases, with 16 bases between. The CDR3 bases are TGTGCCAGCAGTCCATCGGGGATGGGGGCCTACGAGCAGTACTTC. It codes for CASSPSGMGAYEQYF.